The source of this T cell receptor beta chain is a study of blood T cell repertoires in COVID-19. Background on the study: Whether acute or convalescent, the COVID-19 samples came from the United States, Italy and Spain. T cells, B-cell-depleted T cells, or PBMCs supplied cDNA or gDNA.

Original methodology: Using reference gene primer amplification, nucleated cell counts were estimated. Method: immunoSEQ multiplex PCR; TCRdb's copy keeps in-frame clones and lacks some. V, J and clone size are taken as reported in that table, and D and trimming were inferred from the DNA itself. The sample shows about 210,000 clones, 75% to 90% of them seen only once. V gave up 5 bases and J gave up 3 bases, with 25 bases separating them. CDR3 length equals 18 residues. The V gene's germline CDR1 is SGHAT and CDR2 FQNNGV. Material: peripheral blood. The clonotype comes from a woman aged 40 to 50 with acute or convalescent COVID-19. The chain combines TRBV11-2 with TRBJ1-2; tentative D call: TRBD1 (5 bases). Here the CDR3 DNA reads TGTGCCAGCAGCCCCCCGCTGGGGCTTACCCCTGGGGACTATGGCTACACCTTC. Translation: CASSPPLGLTPGDYGYTF.